This entry features one TCR beta chain sequence. Its target is not known. Sequencing used immunoSEQ multiplex PCR; TCRdb keeps in-frame clones, though not all of them. The sample lists fewer than 90,000 clones; roughly 80% were seen once. This record comes from a study of T cells in localized non-small cell lung cancer. Whole-study results and caveats: Multi-region tumor sequencing was not done, so intratumor heterogeneity could not be excluded.

The input for sequencing was PBMCs, taken before any cancer treatment. The source is a man between 35 and 75 years old with stage II squamous cell lung carcinoma.

CDR3 sequence: CASRTGREKLFF. The DNA for the CDR3 is TGTGCCAGCAGGACAGGGAGGGAAAAACTGTTTTTT. The chain is built from TRBV2 and TRBJ1-4, with 7 bases that match TRBD1. CDR1 is SNHLY, CDR2 FYNNEI, per germline. V trimming: 6 bases; J trimming: 8 bases; junction bases outside the gene matches: 3. The CDR3 sequence is 12 residues long.